This T cell receptor (beta chain) was identified in a study of blood T cell repertoires in COVID-19. The overall study: COVID-19 samples from acute and convalescent phases originated in the United States, Italy and Spain.

As processed by the authors: Amplified reference gene primers provided the basis for estimating nucleated cell counts. Repertoires were generated with immunoSEQ multiplex PCR, while TCRdb's copy carries only in-frame clones and drops some. The V and J calls and the clone size are those of that table, but D and trimming were determined from the DNA. The table lists about 300,000 clones, 86% of them singletons, with around 1.7% in the top ten. CDR1 and CDR2 (germline): SGDLS, YYNGEE. Trimming took 3 bases from V and 5 from J, leaving 16 bases between them. This CDR3 has 15 residues. The sequencing sample was made of peripheral blood. The TCR originated in a woman aged 45 to 65 with acute or convalescent COVID-19. The J gene is TRBJ2-3, the V gene TRBV9; tentatively, D is TRBD1 (6 bases). The CDR3, as DNA: TGTGCCAGCAGCGCCGACCTGACAGGCGGAGATACGCAGTATTTT. Its translation is CASSADLTGGDTQYF.